This is a list of T cell receptor beta chains from one sample in a study of T cell repertoires in cytomegalovirus infection. In TCRdb, the reads were re-called with MiXCR into one record per CDR3 protein. The table records 650,000 to 900,000 distinct CDR3 sequences, less than 35% of them present only once. Their specific antigens are unknown. This material consisted of cultured CD8+ T cells from PBMCs, taken from culture after CMV antigen stimulation. Source of these receptors: a human donor in good health (CMV status not recorded). Some clones in this sample may be carry-over from other donors' samples. Each CDR3 is given without its conserved first and last residue. Each record gives: V gene, CDR3 length, J gene, CDR3 protein.

TRBV6-5	13	TRBJ1-6	ASSYRYDGNSPLH
TRBV10-3	13	TRBJ2-6	AISESSSGANVLT
TRBV12-3/TRBV12-4	10	TRBJ2-3	ASGGRTSTQY
TRBV5-8	9	TRBJ1-2	ARLLGAGYT
TRBV12-5	12	TRBJ1-1	ASAPDREDTEAF
TRBV9	15	TRBJ2-1	ASSVGTSGGKNNEQF
TRBV6-5	13	TRBJ1-5	ASTLLRSGNQPQH
TRBV7-6	14	TRBJ2-1	ASSSKRGGPYNEQF
TRBV2	15	TRBJ2-1	ASSGELAGAYRGEQF
TRBV12-3/TRBV12-4	11	TRBJ1-2	AGYRGINYGYT
TRBV7-4	15	TRBJ2-2	ASSYFCGTTNTGELF
TRBV4-2	15	TRBJ1-1	ASSQHPGTLIYTEAF
TRBV7-9	9	TRBJ1-2	ASSPSGSYT
TRBV7-9	15	TRBJ2-5	ASSPGTSGLPQETQY